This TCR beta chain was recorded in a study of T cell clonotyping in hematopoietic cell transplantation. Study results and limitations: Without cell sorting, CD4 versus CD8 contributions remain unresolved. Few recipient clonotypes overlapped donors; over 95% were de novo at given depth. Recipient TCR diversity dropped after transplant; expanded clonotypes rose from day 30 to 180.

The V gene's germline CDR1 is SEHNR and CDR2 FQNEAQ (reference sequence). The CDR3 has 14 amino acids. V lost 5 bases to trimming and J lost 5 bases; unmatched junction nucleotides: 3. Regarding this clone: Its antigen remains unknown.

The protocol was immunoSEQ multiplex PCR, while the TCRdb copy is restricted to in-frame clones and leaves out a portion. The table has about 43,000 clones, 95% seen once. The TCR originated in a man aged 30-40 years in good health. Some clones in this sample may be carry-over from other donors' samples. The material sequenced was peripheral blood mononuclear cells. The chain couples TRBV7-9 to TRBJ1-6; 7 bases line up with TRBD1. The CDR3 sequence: CASSLGQDNSPLHF. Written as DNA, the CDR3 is TGTGCCAGCAGCCTCGGACAGGATAATTCACCCCTCCACTTT.